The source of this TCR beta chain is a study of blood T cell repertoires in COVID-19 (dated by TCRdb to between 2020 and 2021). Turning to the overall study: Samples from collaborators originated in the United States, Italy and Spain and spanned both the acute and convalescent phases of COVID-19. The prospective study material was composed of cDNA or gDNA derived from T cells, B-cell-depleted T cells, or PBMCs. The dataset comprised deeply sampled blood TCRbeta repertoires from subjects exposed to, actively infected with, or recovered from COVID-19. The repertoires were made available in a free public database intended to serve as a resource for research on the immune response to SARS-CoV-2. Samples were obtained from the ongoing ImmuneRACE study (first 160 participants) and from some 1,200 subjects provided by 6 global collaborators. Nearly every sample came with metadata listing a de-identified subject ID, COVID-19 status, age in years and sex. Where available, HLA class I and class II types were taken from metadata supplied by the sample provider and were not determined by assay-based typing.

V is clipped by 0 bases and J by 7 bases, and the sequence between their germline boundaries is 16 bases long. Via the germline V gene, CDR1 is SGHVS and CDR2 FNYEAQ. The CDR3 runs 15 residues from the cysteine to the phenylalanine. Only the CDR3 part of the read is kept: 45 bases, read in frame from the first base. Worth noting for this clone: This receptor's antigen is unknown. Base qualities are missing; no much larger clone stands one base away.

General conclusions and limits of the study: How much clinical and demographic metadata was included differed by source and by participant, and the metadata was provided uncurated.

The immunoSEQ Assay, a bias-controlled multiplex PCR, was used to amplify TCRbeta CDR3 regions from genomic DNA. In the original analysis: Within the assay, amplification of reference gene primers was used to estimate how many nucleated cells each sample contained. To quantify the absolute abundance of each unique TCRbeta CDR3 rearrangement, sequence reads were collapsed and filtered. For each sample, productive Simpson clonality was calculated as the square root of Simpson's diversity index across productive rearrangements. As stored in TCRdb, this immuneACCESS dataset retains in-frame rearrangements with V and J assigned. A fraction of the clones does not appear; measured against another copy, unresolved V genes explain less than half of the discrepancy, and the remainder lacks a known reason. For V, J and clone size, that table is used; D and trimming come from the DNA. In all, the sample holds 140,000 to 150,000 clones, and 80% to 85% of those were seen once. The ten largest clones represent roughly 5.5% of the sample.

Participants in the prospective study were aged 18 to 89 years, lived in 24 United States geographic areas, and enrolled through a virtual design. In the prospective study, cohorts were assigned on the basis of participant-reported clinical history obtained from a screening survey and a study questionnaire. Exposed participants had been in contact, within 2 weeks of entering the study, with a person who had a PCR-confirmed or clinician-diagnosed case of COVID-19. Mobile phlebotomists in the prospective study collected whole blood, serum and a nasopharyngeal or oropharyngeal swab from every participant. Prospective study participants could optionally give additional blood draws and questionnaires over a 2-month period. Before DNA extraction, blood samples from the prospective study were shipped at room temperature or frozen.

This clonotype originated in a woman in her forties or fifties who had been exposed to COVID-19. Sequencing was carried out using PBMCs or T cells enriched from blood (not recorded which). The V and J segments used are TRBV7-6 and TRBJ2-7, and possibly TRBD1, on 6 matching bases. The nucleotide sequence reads TGTGCCAGCAGCTTAGCGGTGACAGGCCATAAGGAGCAGTACTTC. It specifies CASSLAVTGHKEQYF.